A single sample gave rise to the 30 T cell receptor beta chains below, sequenced in a study of Graves' ophthalmopathy and Graves' hyperthyroidism. Amplifying from RNA transcripts, the study obtained TCR beta CDR3 regions. HTBI-primed first-round RT-PCR preceded second-round multiplex PCR. TCRdb used MiXCR to reprocess the multiplex PCR reads, holding one entry per CDR3 protein. The data contain 350,000 to 450,000 distinct CDR3 sequences, 18% of them singletons. The material sequenced was peripheral blood. These receptors all stem from a woman under 30 with Graves' ophthalmopathy.

In this sample, this clonotype turned up many times. V is TRBV29-1 and J is TRBJ2-7, with D tentatively TRBD2 (5 bases). Per the germline V gene, CDR1 is SQVTM and CDR2 is ANQGSEA. Trimming left V 4 bases short and J 6 bases short, with 16 bases between. The CDR3 is 13 amino acids. Here the CDR3 reads CSVVAGRTGEQYF. The CDR3 nucleotides read TGCAGCGTTGTTGCGGGCCGGACGGGCGAGCAGTACTTC.

J is TRBJ1-1 and V is TRBV6-1, with 7 bases lining up with TRBD1. The germline V gene encodes CDR1 MNHNS and CDR2 SASEGT. The CDR3 spans 14 residues. The junction had 6 bases not matched to a gene; V was cut back by 5 bases and J by 3 bases. The chain's CDR3 is CASSRQGPDTEAFF. For the CDR3, the DNA is TGTGCCAGCAGTCGACAGGGCCCGGACACTGAAGCTTTCTTT.

The chain has TRBV4-1 and TRBJ2-7, with 7 bases matching TRBD1. This CDR3 spans 12 amino acids. V was clipped by 2 bases and J by 5 bases; unmatched bases: 0. In germline, CDR1 is MGHRA, CDR2 YSYEKL. The CDR3: CASSQTGDEQYF. In nucleotides, the CDR3 is TGCGCCAGCAGCCAAACAGGGGACGAGCAGTACTTC.

The rearrangement joins TRBV11-1 to TRBJ2-7; D call uncertain. Trimming left V 5 bases short and J 0 bases short, with 17 bases between. CDR3 length equals 16 residues. Germline V CDR1 and CDR2: SGHAT, FQDESV (reference sequence). The CDR3 DNA reads as TGTGCCAGCAGCGCGCCCGATCCCGAGAGCTCCTACGAGCAGTACTTC. The encoded protein is CASSAPDPESSYEQYF.

The table lists this clonotype with many counts. The chain couples TRBV5-1 to TRBJ1-1; the D is unclear. Germline values: CDR1 SGHRS, CDR2 YFSETQ. CDR3 length: 13 amino acids. The germline V and J ends were trimmed by 0 bases and 7 bases, with 10 bases remaining between them. The CDR3 loop reads CASSLEEPIEAFF. The CDR3 region has the DNA TGCGCCAGCAGCTTGGAAGAGCCGATTGAAGCTTTCTTT.

There are many counts of this clonotype. The chain links TRBV24-1 to TRBJ1-5; D is undetermined. The ends were cut back, 3 bases at V and 1 base at J, with 6 bases in the middle. The CDR3 runs 14 residues. CDR1 is KGHDR and CDR2 is SFDVKD in the germline V gene. In nucleotides, the CDR3 is TGTGCCACCAGTGATGGACTGAGCAATCAGCCCCAGCATTTT. It is translated as CATSDGLSNQPQHF.

This clonotype was detected many times. This chain connects TRBV7-2 to TRBJ2-5; D is ambiguous. Germline V gene lookup returns CDR1 SGHTA and CDR2 FQGNSA. V was clipped by 7 bases and J by 2 bases, with 11 bases between them. This CDR3 is built from 13 residues. The CDR3 coding sequence is TGTGCCAGCACCCCCCCCGGACAAGAGACCCAGTACTTC. This translates into CASTPPGQETQYF.

The chain is built from TRBV30 and TRBJ2-5; TRBD2 aligns across 7 bases. Germline V gene data show CDR1 as GTSNPN and CDR2 as SVGIG (reference sequence). This CDR3 is 13 amino acids long. Losses at the gene ends were 3 bases for V and 5 bases for J; bases not matched to a gene: 6. CDR3 protein: CAWRAGDWETQYF. The CDR3 DNA is TGTGCCTGGAGGGCGGGAGACTGGGAGACCCAGTACTTC.

This clonotype has a count of ten or more. The chain uses TRBV6-1 and TRBJ1-4, with unresolved D. Germline V CDR1 and CDR2: MNHNS, SASEGT. This CDR3 has 12 amino acids. The germline V and J ends were trimmed by 7 bases and 11 bases, with 14 bases remaining between them. This CDR3 reads CASNDGVSKLFF. Here the CDR3 DNA reads TGTGCCAGCAATGATGGGGTGTCGAAACTGTTTTTT.

This clonotype was detected many times. The chain links TRBV6-5 to TRBJ2-7, with a tentative D call TRBD2 (6 bases). CDR1 is MNHEY, CDR2 SVGAGI, per germline. V was shortened by 5 bases and J by 3 bases, with 17 bases between the two germline ends. The CDR3 length is 15 residues. The CDR3: CASSRAGTGDYEQYF. CDR3 DNA: TGTGCCAGCAGTCGAGCCGGGACTGGGGACTACGAGCAGTACTTC.

This chain connects TRBV5-5 to TRBJ1-5; TRBD1 aligns across 7 bases. Trimming cost V 4 bases and J 4 bases; bases outside gene matches: 5. Per germline, CDR1 SGHKS and CDR2 YYEKEE (reference sequence). This CDR3 has 14 residues. The CDR3, as DNA: TGTGCCAGCAGCCGAGACAGGGTTAATCAGCCCCAGCATTTT. Translated: CASSRDRVNQPQHF.

The sample holds many counts of this clonotype. This chain connects TRBV4-3 to TRBJ1-1, with a tentative D call TRBD1 (5 bases). The V gene's germline CDR1 is LGHNA and CDR2 YSLEER. There are 15 residues in the CDR3. The germline V and J ends were trimmed by 3 bases and 6 bases, with 17 bases remaining between them. In DNA, the CDR3 is TGCGCCAGCAGCCACGGGACCAGAGGGGAACCTGAAGCTTTCTTT. Translation: CASSHGTRGEPEAFF.

This clonotype appeared a few times. The chain has TRBV10-3 and TRBJ1-1; 9 bases match TRBD1. Looked up from germline, CDR1 is ENHRY and CDR2 is SYGVKD. The ends lost 10 bases at V and 4 bases at J; junction bases unmatched: 13. CDR3 length: 15 residues. CDR3 coding DNA: TGTGCCACCAACGGGGGACAGGGTAGGAGCACTGAAGCTTTCTTT. Amino acid sequence: CATNGGQGRSTEAFF.

The chain combines TRBV28 with TRBJ2-6; tentative D call: TRBD2 (6 bases). V was trimmed by 2 bases and J by 0 bases, leaving 11 bases between them. This CDR3 spans 17 amino acids. Looked up from germline, CDR1 is MDHEN and CDR2 is SYDVKM. The CDR3 sequence: CASSLGGSSSGANVLTF. The CDR3 DNA reads TGTGCCAGCAGTTTAGGGGGGAGTAGCTCTGGGGCCAACGTCCTGACTTTC.

This clonotype was seen at least ten times. V is TRBV10-3 and J is TRBJ2-2, with 12 bases lining up with TRBD2. Germline trimming cut 6 bases from V and 2 bases from J; bases unmatched to any gene: 7. The CDR3 sequence is 17 residues long. Looked up from germline, CDR1 is ENHRY and CDR2 is SYGVKD. CDR3 amino acids: CAISRLAGEINTGELFF. Written as DNA, the CDR3 is TGTGCCATCAGCCGACTAGCGGGAGAGATTAACACCGGGGAGCTGTTTTTT.

This clonotype was recorded many times. J is TRBJ2-7 and V is TRBV30; 9 positions agree with TRBD1. J gave up 9 bases and V 3 bases, and 15 bases lay outside the gene matches. Per germline, CDR1 GTSNPN and CDR2 SVGIG (reference sequence). The CDR3 is made up of 15 amino acids. As DNA, the CDR3 is TGTGCCTGGAGGACTGCGGGACAGGGTCGCTCCGGGCAGTACTTC. Translated: CAWRTAGQGRSGQYF.

In this sample, this clonotype turned up many times. The CDR3 here is CASSPVLTGLENYGYTF. The CDR3 nucleotides read TGCGCCAGCAGCCCGGTGCTAACAGGTCTGGAAAACTATGGCTACACCTTC. The chain uses TRBV5-1 and TRBJ1-2; perhaps TRBD1 as D (5 bases). CDR3 size: 17 residues. Germline-derived CDR1 and CDR2 are SGHRS and YFSETQ. The V end lost 4 bases, the J end lost 2 bases, and 21 bases lay between the germline ends.

Many counts were recorded for this clonotype. The rearrangement uses TRBV6-2 or TRBV6-3 and TRBJ2-7; no firm D call. The CDR3 consists of 15 residues. V shed 2 bases and J shed 3 bases, with 14 bases lying between them. CDR1 is MNHEY and CDR2 is SVGEGT in the germline V gene. This chain's CDR3 is CASSYGEAHGYEQYF. The CDR3 DNA follows: TGTGCCAGCAGTTACGGAGAGGCCCATGGCTACGAGCAGTACTTC.

This clonotype has at least ten counts. The chain uses TRBV6-2 or TRBV6-3 and TRBJ1-5, with a tentative D call TRBD1 (5 bases). The CDR3 has 14 amino acids. Between the trimmed V and J ends, which lost 5 bases and 3 bases, there was a span of 11 bases. The germline CDR1 and CDR2 sequences are MNHEY and SVGEGT. The CDR3 DNA sequence: TGTGCCAGCAGTGAGGAGGGGCTCAATCAGCCCCAGCATTTT. Protein sequence: CASSEEGLNQPQHF.

This clonotype was counted at least ten times. Here the CDR3 DNA reads TGTGCCAGCAGTGCGCGGGACAAGGGGATCCCCGCCGGGGAGCTGTTTTTT. Protein sequence: CASSARDKGIPAGELFF. The rearrangement joins TRBV28 to TRBJ2-2, with D perhaps being TRBD1 or TRBD2 (6 bases each). Germline V gene sequence: CDR1 MDHEN, CDR2 SYDVKM. The CDR3 sequence is 17 residues long. Trimming removed 5 bases at V and 6 bases at J, with 22 bases between.

This clonotype was seen repeatedly, ten times or more. The gene calls are TRBV5-1 and TRBJ1-5; D gene unclear. From germline, CDR1 is SGHRS and CDR2 YFSETQ. V lost 0 bases and J lost 0, with 7 bases in between. CDR3 length: 15 residues. CDR3 in DNA: TGCGCCAGCAGCTTGGAAGATTTTAGCAATCAGCCCCAGCATTTT. It is translated as CASSLEDFSNQPQHF.

This clonotype has a count of ten or more. The chain joins TRBV3-1 to TRBJ1-3; D gene ambiguous. V lost 4 bases and J lost 0, with 13 bases in between. The CDR3 spans 16 residues. The germline V gene has CDR1 LGHDT and CDR2 YNNKEL (reference sequence). DNA of the CDR3: TGTGCCAGCAGCCTCGGACTGCCGAGCTCTGGAAACACCATATATTTT. It encodes CASSLGLPSSGNTIYF. Filled out from reference TRBV3-1 and TRBJ1-3, the complete variable domain reads DTAVSQTPKYLVTQMGNDKSIKCEQNLGHDTMYWYKQDSKKFLKIMFSYNNKELIINETVPNRFSPKSPDKAHLNLHINSLELGDSAVYFCASSLGLPSSGNTIYFGEGSWLTVV.

The chain joins TRBV6-5 to TRBJ2-7; D not certain. Germline values: CDR1 MNHEY, CDR2 SVGAGI. This CDR3 has 13 amino acids. Trimming took off 0 bases at V and 1 base at J, with 4 bases between the two ends. The CDR3 sequence: CASSYSHSYEQYF. The CDR3 DNA sequence: TGTGCCAGCAGTTACTCACATTCCTACGAGCAGTACTTC.

This clonotype was counted ten times or more. V gene TRBV20-1 combines with J gene TRBJ2-7; D unresolved. The CDR3 runs to 14 residues. Germline assignment: CDR1 DFQATT and CDR2 SNEGSKA (reference sequence). Trimming stripped 2 bases from V and 6 bases from J, with 17 bases between. DNA of the CDR3: TGCAGTGCTAGAAGGACCGAAAGCCTTCGCGAGCAGTACTTC. As protein: CSARRTESLREQYF.

This clonotype was seen repeatedly, ten times or more. The genes are TRBV7-2 and TRBJ2-4; 7 bases map to TRBD2. Looked up from germline, CDR1 is SGHTA and CDR2 is FQGNSA. V was clipped by 6 bases and J by 6 bases; unmatched bases: 11. The CDR3 has 15 residues. DNA of the CDR3: TGTGCCAGCAGGCCTGGGGGGGGGGATGGAAACATTCAGTACTTC. This gives the protein CASRPGGGDGNIQYF.

This clonotype was counted at least ten times. The genes are TRBV28 and TRBJ1-5; D remains unclear. Germline CDR1 is MDHEN and CDR2 is SYDVKM. The CDR3 runs 15 residues. Trimming left V 6 bases short and J 6 bases short, with 18 bases between. The chain's CDR3 is CASSPPGVSGQPQHF. Written as DNA, the CDR3 is TGTGCCAGCAGCCCACCCGGGGTCTCCGGTCAGCCCCAGCATTTT.

V usage is TRBV6-5 and J usage is TRBJ2-7; D is undetermined. V lost 0 bases and J 3 bases, leaving 12 bases between the germline ends. The CDR3 runs 15 residues. The germline CDR1 and CDR2 sequences are MNHEY and SVGAGI. The CDR3 DNA follows: TGTGCCAGCAGTTACTCGAAGCAGGTAAACTACGAGCAGTACTTC. Its protein is CASSYSKQVNYEQYF.

V gene TRBV6-1 combines with J gene TRBJ2-5, with D perhaps matching TRBD2 (6 bases). The germline gives CDR1 MNHNS, CDR2 SASEGT. The germline V and J ends were trimmed by 4 bases and 6 bases, with 12 bases remaining between them. This CDR3 has 13 amino acids. This CDR3 reads CASSAGGPKTQYF. The DNA of the CDR3 is TGTGCCAGCAGTGCTGGAGGGCCGAAGACCCAGTACTTC.

This clonotype was seen many times. V gene TRBV20-1 combines with J gene TRBJ2-7; 11 nucleotides agree with TRBD2. J was trimmed by 0 bases and V by 5 bases; bases with no gene match: 6. This CDR3 has 15 residues. The V gene's germline CDR1 is DFQATT and CDR2 SNEGSKA (reference sequence). For the CDR3, the DNA is TGCAGTGCTGGACTAGCGGGTTGGAGCTCCTACGAGCAGTACTTC. Protein: CSAGLAGWSSYEQYF.

This clonotype appeared many times. This chain links TRBV6-5 with TRBJ2-5, with D possibly matching TRBD2 (6 bases). The CDR3 is 16 residues long. V lost 6 bases to trimming and J lost 1 base, with 18 bases between them. The germline CDR1 and CDR2 sequences are MNHEY and SVGAGI. CDR3 nucleotide sequence: TGTGCCAGCAGCCCCTTTGAGGGGAGGACCCAAGAGACCCAGTACTTC. Translated: CASSPFEGRTQETQYF.